This T cell receptor beta chain was profiled in a study of cytomegalovirus exposure and HLA in healthy donors. Study-wide points: TCR association rates varied by HLA locus in a later analysis, with DRB1 highest and HLA-C lowest. In a later analysis, a missense DCLRE1C variant was linked to TCR beta V- and J-gene trimming. TCR beta chains numbering more than 150 were designated cytomegalovirus-associated.

Nominally healthy donors were sampled, though unrecorded immune exposures were likely. The PCR contained 60 Vbeta and 13 Jbeta primers. Here immunoSEQ multiplex PCR was the method, and the copy in TCRdb shows in-frame clones only, minus some. The data contain 100,000 to 150,000 clones, around 8.5% of them seen just once; the ten biggest clones take up around 5.5%. Per the germline V gene, CDR1 is KGHSH and CDR2 is LQKENI. Trimming pared 3 bases from V and 0 bases from J, leaving 11 bases between. CDR3 size: 15 residues. This clone was seen a handful of times. Antigen unknown. This receptor was obtained from a man aged 35 to 55 in good health and CMV-seronegative. The chain recombines TRBV18 with TRBJ1-1; D perhaps matches TRBD1 (6 bases). The sequencing input was PBMCs. The CDR3, as DNA: TGTGCCAGCTCACCTGGGGACAACATGAACACTGAAGCTTTCTTT. This encodes CASSPGDNMNTEAFF.